A single sample is the source of the 5 T cell receptor beta chains below, sequenced in a study of blood T cell repertoires in COVID-19. TCRdb keeps only in-frame clones here, not all; method: immunoSEQ multiplex PCR. This sample carries 200,000 to 300,000 clones, 82% of them seen once, and the ten largest clones take over 10%. The specimen sequenced was peripheral blood. The receptors were sampled from a woman aged 60-75 years with active or convalescent COVID-19.

V and J are TRBV6-4 and TRBJ1-4; 7 positions match TRBD1. The CDR3 has 16 amino acids. The V gene end was trimmed by 7 bases and the J gene end by 2 bases; junction bases not matched to a gene: 10. Germline V lookup: CDR1 MRHNA, CDR2 SNTAGT. The CDR3 nucleotides are TGTGCCAGCAAGCGGGCCTTGACAGGGACTAATGAAAAACTGTTTTTT. It specifies CASKRALTGTNEKLFF.

The chain links TRBV6-5 to TRBJ1-2, with D uncertain. This CDR3 contains 15 residues. Germline V CDR1 and CDR2: MNHEY, SVGAGI. V was trimmed by 6 bases and J by 5 bases, leaving 19 bases between them. The CDR3 is CASSDGSTANYGYTF. CDR3 bases: TGTGCCAGCAGCGACGGAAGTACAGCCAATTATGGCTACACCTTC.

The chain recombines TRBV27 with TRBJ1-5, with D hard to call. Between the trimmed V and J ends, which lost 2 bases and 9 bases, there was a span of 11 bases. CDR1 and CDR2 (germline): MNHEY, SMNVEV (reference sequence). There are 13 residues in the CDR3. CDR3 sequence: CASSLAGIGPQHF. In nucleotides, the CDR3 is TGTGCCAGCAGTTTAGCAGGAATCGGGCCCCAGCATTTT.

This rearrangement joins TRBV11-2 to TRBJ2-1; 11 bases agree with TRBD2. With V trimmed by 5 bases and J by 4 bases, 4 bases remained unmatched. Germline CDR1 and CDR2: SGHAT and FQNNGV. The CDR3 covers 15 residues. The chain's CDR3 is CASSPGTSGYNEQFF. CDR3 bases: TGTGCCAGCAGCCCGGGGACTAGCGGATACAATGAGCAGTTCTTC.

The chain recombines TRBV7-3 with TRBJ2-2, with TRBD1 as a possible D gene (6 bases). Trimming removed 4 bases at V and 6 bases at J, with 12 bases between. The CDR3 covers 14 residues. Germline assignment: CDR1 SGHTA and CDR2 FQGTGA. The CDR3 DNA follows: TGTGCCAGCAGCTCATCAGGGGTGCCCGGGGAGCTGTTTTTT. Its translation is CASSSSGVPGELFF.